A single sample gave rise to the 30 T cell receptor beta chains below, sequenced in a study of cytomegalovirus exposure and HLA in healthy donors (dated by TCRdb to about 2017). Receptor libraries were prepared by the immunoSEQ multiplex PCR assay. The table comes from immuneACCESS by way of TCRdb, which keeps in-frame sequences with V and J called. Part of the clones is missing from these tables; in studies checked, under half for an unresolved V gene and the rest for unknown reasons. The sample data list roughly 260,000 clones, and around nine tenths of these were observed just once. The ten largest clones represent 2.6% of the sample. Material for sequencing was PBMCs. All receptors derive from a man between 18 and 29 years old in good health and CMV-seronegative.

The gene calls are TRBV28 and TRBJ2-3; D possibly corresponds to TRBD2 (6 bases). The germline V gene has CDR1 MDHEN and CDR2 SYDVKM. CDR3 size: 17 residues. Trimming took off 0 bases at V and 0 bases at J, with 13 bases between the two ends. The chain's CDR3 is CASSLWAWEDSTDTQYF. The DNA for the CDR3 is TGTGCCAGCAGTTTATGGGCCTGGGAGGACAGCACAGATACGCAGTATTTT.

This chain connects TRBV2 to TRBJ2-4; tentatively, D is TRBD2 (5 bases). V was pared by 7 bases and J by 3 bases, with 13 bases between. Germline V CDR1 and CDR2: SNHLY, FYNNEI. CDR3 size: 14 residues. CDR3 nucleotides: TGTGCCAGCATCGTGGGAGAGGGCAAAAACATTCAGTACTTC. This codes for CASIVGEGKNIQYF.

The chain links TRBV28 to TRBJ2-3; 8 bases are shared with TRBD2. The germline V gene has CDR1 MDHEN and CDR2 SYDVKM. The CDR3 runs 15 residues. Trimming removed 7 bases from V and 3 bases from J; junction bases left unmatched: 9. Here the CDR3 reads CASKAGGANTDTQYF. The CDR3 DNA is TGTGCCAGCAAGGCCGGGGGGGCGAATACAGATACGCAGTATTTT.

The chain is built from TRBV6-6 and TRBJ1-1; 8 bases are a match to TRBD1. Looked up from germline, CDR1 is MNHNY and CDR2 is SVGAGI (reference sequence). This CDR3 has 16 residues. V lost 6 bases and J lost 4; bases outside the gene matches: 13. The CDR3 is CASRSTGRGRSTEAFF. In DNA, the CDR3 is TGTGCCAGCAGGTCTACAGGCAGGGGGCGAAGCACTGAAGCTTTCTTT.

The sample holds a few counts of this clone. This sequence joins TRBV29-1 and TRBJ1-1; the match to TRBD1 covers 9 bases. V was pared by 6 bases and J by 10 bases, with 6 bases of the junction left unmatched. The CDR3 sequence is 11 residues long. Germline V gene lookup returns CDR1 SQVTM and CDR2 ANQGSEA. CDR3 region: CSVVRQGGAFF. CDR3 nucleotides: TGCAGCGTCGTTAGACAGGGGGGAGCTTTCTTT.

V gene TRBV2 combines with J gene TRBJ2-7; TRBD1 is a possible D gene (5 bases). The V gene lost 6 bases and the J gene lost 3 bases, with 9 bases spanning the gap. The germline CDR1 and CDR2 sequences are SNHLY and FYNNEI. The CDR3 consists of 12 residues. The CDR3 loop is CASRRQNYEQYF. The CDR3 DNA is TGTGCCAGCAGGAGACAGAACTACGAGCAGTACTTC.

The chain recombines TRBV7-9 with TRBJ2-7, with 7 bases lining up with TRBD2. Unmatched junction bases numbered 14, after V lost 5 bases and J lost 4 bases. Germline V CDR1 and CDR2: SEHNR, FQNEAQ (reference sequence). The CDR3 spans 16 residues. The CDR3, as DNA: TGTGCCAGCAGCCCGGCAGCGGGGACCTTAGAGTACGAGCAGTACTTC. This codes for CASSPAAGTLEYEQYF.

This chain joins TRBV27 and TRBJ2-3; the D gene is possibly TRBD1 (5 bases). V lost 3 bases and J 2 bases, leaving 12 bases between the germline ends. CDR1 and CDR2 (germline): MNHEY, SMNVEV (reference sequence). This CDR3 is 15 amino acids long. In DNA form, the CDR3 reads TGTGCCAGCAGTTTGATCACGACAGACACAGATACGCAGTATTTT. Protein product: CASSLITTDTDTQYF.

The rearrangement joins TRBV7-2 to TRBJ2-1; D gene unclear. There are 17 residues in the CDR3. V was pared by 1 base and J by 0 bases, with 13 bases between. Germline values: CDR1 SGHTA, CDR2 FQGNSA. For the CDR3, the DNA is TGTGCCAGCAGCTTAGTCTCGACGGGTCCCTCCTACAATGAGCAGTTCTTC. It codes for CASSLVSTGPSYNEQFF.

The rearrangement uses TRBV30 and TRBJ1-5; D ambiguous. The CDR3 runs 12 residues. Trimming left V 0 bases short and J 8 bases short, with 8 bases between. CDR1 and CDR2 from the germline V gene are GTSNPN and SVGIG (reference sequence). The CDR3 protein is CAWSVEGKPQHF. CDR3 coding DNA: TGTGCCTGGAGTGTAGAGGGCAAGCCCCAGCATTTT.

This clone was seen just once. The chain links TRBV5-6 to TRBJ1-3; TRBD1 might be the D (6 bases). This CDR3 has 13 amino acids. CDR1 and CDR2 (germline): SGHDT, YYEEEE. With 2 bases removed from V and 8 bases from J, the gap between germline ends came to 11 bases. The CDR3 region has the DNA TGTGCCAGCAGCTTCGGCAGGGGAGACACCATATATTTT. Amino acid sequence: CASSFGRGDTIYF.

This CDR3 is CASSDPGLAAYEQYF. CDR3 DNA: TGTGCCAGTAGTGACCCGGGACTAGCGGCGTACGAGCAGTACTTC. The chain is built from TRBV19 and TRBJ2-7, with 11 positions matching TRBD2. CDR1 and CDR2 from the germline V gene are LNHDA and SQIVND (reference sequence). V was clipped by 5 bases and J by 4 bases; unmatched bases: 7. CDR3 length: 15 residues.

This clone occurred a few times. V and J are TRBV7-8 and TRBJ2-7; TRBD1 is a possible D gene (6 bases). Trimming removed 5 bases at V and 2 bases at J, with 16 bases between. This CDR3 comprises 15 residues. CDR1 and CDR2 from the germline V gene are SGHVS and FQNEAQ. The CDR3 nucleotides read TGTGCCAGCAGCCTCTCGACAGGTCCGGCCTACGAGCAGTACTTC. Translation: CASSLSTGPAYEQYF.

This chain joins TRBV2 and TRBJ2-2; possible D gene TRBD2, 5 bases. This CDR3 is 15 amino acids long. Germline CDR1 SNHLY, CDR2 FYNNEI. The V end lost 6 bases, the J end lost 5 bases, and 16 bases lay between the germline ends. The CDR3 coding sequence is TGTGCCAGCAGAGAATTGAGGGTCGAGACCGGGGAGCTGTTTTTT. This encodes CASRELRVETGELFF.

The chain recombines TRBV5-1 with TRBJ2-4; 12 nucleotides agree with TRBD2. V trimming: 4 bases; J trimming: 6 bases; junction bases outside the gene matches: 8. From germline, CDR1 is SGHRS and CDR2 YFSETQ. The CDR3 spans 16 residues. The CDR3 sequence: CASSQGLAGDINIQYF. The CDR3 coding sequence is TGCGCCAGCAGCCAGGGACTAGCGGGCGATATAAACATTCAGTACTTC.

The CDR3 protein is CSVEDLASGRAYNEQFF. The CDR3 DNA follows: TGCAGCGTTGAAGATCTTGCTAGCGGGAGAGCCTACAATGAGCAGTTCTTC. This chain uses TRBV29-1 with TRBJ2-1, with 10 bases matching TRBD2. CDR3 size: 17 residues. V shed 0 bases, J shed 2 bases, and the junction held 7 bases outside the gene matches. Per germline, CDR1 SQVTM and CDR2 ANQGSEA.

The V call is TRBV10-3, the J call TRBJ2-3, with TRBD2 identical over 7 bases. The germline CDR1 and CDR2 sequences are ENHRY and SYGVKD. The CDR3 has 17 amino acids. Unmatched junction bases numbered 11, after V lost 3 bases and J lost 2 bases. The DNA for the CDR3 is TGTGCCATCAGTGAATTATTCGGGAGGACTTACACAGATACGCAGTATTTT. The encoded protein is CAISELFGRTYTDTQYF.

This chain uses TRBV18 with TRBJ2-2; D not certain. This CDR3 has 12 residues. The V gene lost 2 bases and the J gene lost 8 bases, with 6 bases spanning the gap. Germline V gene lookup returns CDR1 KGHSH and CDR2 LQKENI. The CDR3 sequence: CASSPNEGELFF. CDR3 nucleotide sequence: TGTGCCAGCTCACCAAATGAGGGGGAGCTGTTTTTT.

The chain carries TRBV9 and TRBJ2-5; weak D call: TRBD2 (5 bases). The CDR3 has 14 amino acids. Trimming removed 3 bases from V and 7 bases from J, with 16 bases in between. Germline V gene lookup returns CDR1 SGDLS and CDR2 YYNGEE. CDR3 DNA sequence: TGTGCCAGCAGCGAGAGCGGCCCCGCGAGGACCCAGTACTTC. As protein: CASSESGPARTQYF.

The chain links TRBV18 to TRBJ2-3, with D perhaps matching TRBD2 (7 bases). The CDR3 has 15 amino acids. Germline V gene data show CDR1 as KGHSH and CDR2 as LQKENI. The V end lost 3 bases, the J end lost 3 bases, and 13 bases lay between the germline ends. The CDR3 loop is CASSPRGGRTDTQYF. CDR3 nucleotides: TGTGCCAGCTCACCGAGGGGGGGTCGGACAGATACGCAGTATTTT.

The CDR3 region is CASSLDSTDTQYF. CDR3 DNA: TGTGCCAGCAGCTTAGACTCGACAGATACGCAGTATTTT. The chain links TRBV7-2 to TRBJ2-3; D is unclear. Trimming removed 1 base at V and 3 bases at J, with 5 bases between. This CDR3 contains 13 residues. Germline V gene lookup returns CDR1 SGHTA and CDR2 FQGNSA. The variable domain in full, with the rest retrieved from reference TRBV7-2 and TRBJ2-3, is GAGVSQSPSNKVTEKGKDVELRCDPISGHTALYWYRQSLGQGLEFLIYFQGNSAPDKSGLPSDRFSAERTGGSVSTLTIQRTQQEDSAVYLCASSLDSTDTQYFGPGTRLTVL.

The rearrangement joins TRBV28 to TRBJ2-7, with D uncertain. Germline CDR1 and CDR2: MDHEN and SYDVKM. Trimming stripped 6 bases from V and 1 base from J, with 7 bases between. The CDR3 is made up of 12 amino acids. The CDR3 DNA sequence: TGTGCCAGCAGGCAGAATTCCTACGAGCAGTACTTC. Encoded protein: CASRQNSYEQYF.

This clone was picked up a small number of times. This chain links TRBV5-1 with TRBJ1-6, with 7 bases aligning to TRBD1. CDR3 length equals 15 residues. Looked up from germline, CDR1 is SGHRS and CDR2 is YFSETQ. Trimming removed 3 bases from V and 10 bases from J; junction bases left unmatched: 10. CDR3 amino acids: CASSSDRDFWSPLHF. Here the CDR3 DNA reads TGCGCCAGCAGCTCCGACAGGGACTTTTGGTCACCCCTCCACTTT.

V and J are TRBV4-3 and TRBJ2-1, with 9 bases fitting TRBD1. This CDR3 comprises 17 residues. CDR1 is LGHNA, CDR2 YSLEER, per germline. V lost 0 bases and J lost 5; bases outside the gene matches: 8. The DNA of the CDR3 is TGCGCCAGCAGCCAAGAGGGAGGGACAGGGCGAAACAATGAGCAGTTCTTC. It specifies CASSQEGGTGRNNEQFF.

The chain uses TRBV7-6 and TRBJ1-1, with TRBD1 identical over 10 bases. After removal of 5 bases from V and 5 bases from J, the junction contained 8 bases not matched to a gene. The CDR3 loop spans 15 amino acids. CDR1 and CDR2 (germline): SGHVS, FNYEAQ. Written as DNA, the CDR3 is TGTGCCAGCAGCCCGAGACAGGGGGCCGGGACTGAAGCTTTCTTT. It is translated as CASSPRQGAGTEAFF.

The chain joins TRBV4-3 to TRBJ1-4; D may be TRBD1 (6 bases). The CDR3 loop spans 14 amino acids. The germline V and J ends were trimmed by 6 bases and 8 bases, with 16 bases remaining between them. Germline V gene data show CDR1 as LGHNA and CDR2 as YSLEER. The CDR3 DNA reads TGCGCCAGCAGTCATACCGGGACATCGGAAAAACTGTTTTTT. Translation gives CASSHTGTSEKLFF.

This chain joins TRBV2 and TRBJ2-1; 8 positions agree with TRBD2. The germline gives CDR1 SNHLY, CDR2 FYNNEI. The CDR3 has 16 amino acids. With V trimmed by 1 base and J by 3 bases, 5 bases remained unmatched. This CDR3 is CASSEEGSGNYNEQFF. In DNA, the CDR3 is TGTGCCAGCAGTGAAGAGGGTAGCGGGAACTACAATGAGCAGTTCTTC.

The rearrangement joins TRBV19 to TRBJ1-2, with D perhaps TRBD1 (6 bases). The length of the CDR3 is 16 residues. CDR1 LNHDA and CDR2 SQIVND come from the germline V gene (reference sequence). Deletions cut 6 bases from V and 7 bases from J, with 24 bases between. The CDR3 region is CASRKMGQGTPVGYTF. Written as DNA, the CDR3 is TGTGCCAGTAGAAAAATGGGGCAGGGGACACCAGTTGGCTACACCTTC.

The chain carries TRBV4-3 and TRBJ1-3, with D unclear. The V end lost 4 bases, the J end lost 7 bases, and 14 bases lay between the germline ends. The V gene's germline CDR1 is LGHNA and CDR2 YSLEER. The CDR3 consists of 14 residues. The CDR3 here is CASSLREVRNTIYF. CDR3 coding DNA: TGCGCCAGCAGCCTCCGGGAGGTTCGGAACACCATATATTTT.

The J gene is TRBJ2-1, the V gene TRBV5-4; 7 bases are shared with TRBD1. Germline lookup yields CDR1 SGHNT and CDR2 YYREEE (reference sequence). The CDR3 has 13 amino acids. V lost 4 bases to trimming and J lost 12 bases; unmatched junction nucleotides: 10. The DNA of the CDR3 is TGTGCCAGCAGCCATACACAGGGGAAAGGGCAGTTCTTC. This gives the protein CASSHTQGKGQFF.